These 26 T cell receptor beta chains came from one sample sequenced in a study of cytomegalovirus exposure and HLA in healthy donors. PCR primers comprised 60 Vbeta and 13 Jbeta primers. Sequenced by immunoSEQ multiplex PCR; TCRdb stores in-frame clones only, minus some. The sample has around 150,000 clones, roughly 90% seen once. The specimen sequenced was PBMCs. These TCRs come from a woman between 18 and 29 years old in good health and CMV-seronegative.

The J gene is TRBJ2-1, the V gene TRBV5-5; D might be TRBD2 (6 bases). The CDR3 covers 14 residues. The germline V and J ends were trimmed by 2 bases and 6 bases, with 12 bases remaining between them. Germline values: CDR1 SGHKS, CDR2 YYEKEE (reference sequence). The CDR3: CASSFIHSGNEQFF. The CDR3 bases are TGTGCCAGCAGCTTTATCCATAGCGGCAATGAGCAGTTCTTC.

This clone was counted between two and nine times. The chain has TRBV6-5 and TRBJ1-4; D perhaps matches TRBD1 (6 bases). The germline V gene encodes CDR1 MNHEY and CDR2 SVGAGI. Between the trimmed V and J ends, which lost 0 bases and 11 bases, there was a span of 10 bases. CDR3 length: 13 residues. CDR3 coding DNA: TGTGCCAGCAGTTACTCTGCGCAGGGGAAACTGTTTTTT. Translation: CASSYSAQGKLFF.

This clone was seen a few times. The chain links TRBV11-2 to TRBJ1-1; tentatively, D is TRBD1 (6 bases). The CDR3 sequence is 18 residues long. V was cut by 2 bases and J by 0 bases, with 19 bases left in between. The germline V gene has CDR1 SGHAT and CDR2 FQNNGV. The chain's CDR3 is CASSLLPRGHGLNTEAFF. CDR3 nucleotides: TGTGCCAGCAGCTTACTACCCCGGGGACACGGACTGAACACTGAAGCTTTCTTT. Complete variable domain (other parts from reference TRBV11-2 and TRBJ1-1): EAGVAQSPRYKIIEKRQSVAFWCNPISGHATLYWYQQILGQGPKLLIQFQNNGVVDDSQLPKDRFSAERLKGVDSTLKIQPAKLEDSAVYLCASSLLPRGHGLNTEAFFGQGTRLTVV.

The chain combines TRBV30 with TRBJ2-3; TRBD2 agrees at 9 bases. V dropped 2 bases and J dropped 2; count of bases not matched to a gene: 5. CDR1 is GTSNPN, CDR2 SVGIG, per germline (reference sequence). The CDR3 covers 15 residues. This CDR3 is CAWSIGGRDTDTQYF. In nucleotides, the CDR3 is TGTGCCTGGAGTATTGGCGGGAGGGACACAGATACGCAGTATTTT.

The chain has TRBV28 and TRBJ2-1; D is possibly TRBD2 (6 bases). The germline V gene encodes CDR1 MDHEN and CDR2 SYDVKM. This CDR3 comprises 18 residues. Trimming took 1 base from V and 5 from J, leaving 21 bases between them. CDR3 region: CASSLSPGFGSLDNEQFF. In nucleotides, the CDR3 is TGTGCCAGCAGTTTATCCCCAGGGTTCGGGAGTCTTGACAATGAGCAGTTCTTC.

The genes are TRBV10-2 and TRBJ2-2, with D perhaps TRBD2 (6 bases). The CDR3 covers 14 residues. In germline, CDR1 is WSHSY, CDR2 SAAADI. V was trimmed by 2 bases and J by 5 bases, leaving 9 bases between them. The CDR3 spells CASSEDGGTGELFF. CDR3 DNA: TGCGCCAGCAGTGAGGACGGGGGTACCGGGGAGCTGTTTTTT.

The rearrangement joins TRBV28 to TRBJ1-2; weak D call: TRBD1 (5 bases). Germline CDR1 reads MDHEN; CDR2 reads SYDVKM. The ends were cut back, 5 bases at V and 2 bases at J, with 12 bases in the middle. The CDR3 is 14 residues long. CDR3 sequence: CASSPTVMNYGYTF. The CDR3 region has the DNA TGTGCCAGCAGTCCGACAGTCATGAACTATGGCTACACCTTC.

This clone showed up just once. The V call is TRBV5-6, the J call TRBJ1-1; tentative D call: TRBD1 (5 bases). V was clipped by 4 bases and J by 10 bases, with 20 bases between them. CDR3 length: 14 amino acids. In germline, CDR1 is SGHDT, CDR2 YYEEEE. For the CDR3, the DNA is TGTGCCAGCAGCCCGGAGGGGTCCAACTTAGCAGCTTTCTTT. It codes for CASSPEGSNLAAFF.

This chain links TRBV7-6 with TRBJ2-3, with D possibly being TRBD2 (5 bases). The CDR3 has 15 residues. V was trimmed by 2 bases and J by 0 bases, leaving 9 bases between them. CDR1 SGHVS and CDR2 FNYEAQ come from the germline V gene. As DNA, the CDR3 is TGTGCCAGCAGCTTACACGGGGAGAGCACAGATACGCAGTATTTT. This gives the protein CASSLHGESTDTQYF.

Here the CDR3 DNA reads TGTGCCAGCAGTTTATGGCCTAGCGGGGGGTACGAGCAGTACTTC. Protein: CASSLWPSGGYEQYF. The J gene is TRBJ2-7, the V gene TRBV28, with TRBD2 matching 11 bases. The germline CDR1 and CDR2 sequences are MDHEN and SYDVKM. The V and J ends lost 0 bases and 4 bases, in that order; junction bases with no gene match: 2. The CDR3 is made up of 15 amino acids.

This clone came up a few times. The V and J genes are TRBV7-7 and TRBJ1-6; D not certain. CDR3 size: 13 residues. Germline-derived CDR1 and CDR2 are SSHAT and FNYEAQ (reference sequence). Trimming pared 5 bases from V and 8 bases from J, leaving 10 bases between. The CDR3 region is CASSTNKDSPLHF. The DNA for the CDR3 is TGTGCCAGCAGCACTAACAAGGATTCACCCCTCCACTTT.

This sequence joins TRBV5-3 and TRBJ1-3; perhaps TRBD1 as D (5 bases). TRBV5-3 is marked as an open reading frame, function uncertain. CDR3 length: 16 amino acids. The V gene lost 4 bases and the J gene lost 2 bases, with 16 bases spanning the gap. The CDR3 nucleotides read TGTGCCAGAAGCCCGTCACAGGTTTCGACTGGAAACACCATATATTTT. Its translation: CARSPSQVSTGNTIYF.

The J gene is TRBJ2-3, the V gene TRBV6-6; 12 bases are a match to TRBD2. The CDR3 consists of 16 residues. The ends lost 6 bases at V and 4 bases at J; junction bases unmatched: 8. CDR1 is MNHNY and CDR2 is SVGAGI in the germline V gene (reference sequence). CDR3 coding DNA: TGTGCCAGCAGAAACCCTCTAGCGGGGGGGGCAGATACGCAGTATTTT. Translating it yields CASRNPLAGGADTQYF.

V gene TRBV28 combines with J gene TRBJ2-1; weak D call: TRBD2 (6 bases). Trimming took off 1 base at V and 6 bases at J, with 13 bases between the two ends. CDR3 length: 15 amino acids. Germline values: CDR1 MDHEN, CDR2 SYDVKM. In DNA, the CDR3 is TGTGCCAGCAGTTTATCGAACGGGAGAAGCAATGAGCAGTTCTTC. Amino acid sequence: CASSLSNGRSNEQFF. The full variable domain, its missing parts supplied by reference TRBV28 and TRBJ2-1, is DVKVTQSSRYLVKRTGEKVFLECVQDMDHENMFWYRQDPGLGLRLIYFSYDVKMKEKGDIPEGYSVSREKKERFSLILESASTNQTSMYLCASSLSNGRSNEQFFGPGTRLTVL.

This rearrangement joins TRBV6-1 to TRBJ1-6; D perhaps matches TRBD1 (6 bases). This CDR3 contains 15 residues. Trimming took 5 bases from V and 4 from J, leaving 12 bases between them. Germline assignment: CDR1 MNHNS and CDR2 SASEGT. CDR3: CASSPSGQYNSPLHF. The CDR3 DNA reads as TGTGCCAGCAGTCCTTCTGGACAGTATAATTCACCCCTCCACTTT.

CDR3 bases: TGTGCCAGCTCACCCCTAGAGCTGCCGAACACTGAAGCTTTCTTT. Protein: CASSPLELPNTEAFF. V usage is TRBV18 and J usage is TRBJ1-1; D not resolved. Germline assignment: CDR1 KGHSH and CDR2 LQKENI. Trimming shortened V by 3 bases and J by 1 base, and 12 bases separated the two germline ends. There are 15 residues in the CDR3. Complete variable domain (other parts from reference TRBV18 and TRBJ1-1): NAGVMQNPRHLVRRRGQEARLRCSPMKGHSHVYWYRQLPEEGLKFMVYLQKENIIDESGMPKERFSAEFPKEGPSILRIQQVVRGDSAAYFCASSPLELPNTEAFFGQGTRLTVV.

As concerns this clone: One junction end does not reproduce the germline sequence, and a read error may be involved. The genes are TRBV28 and TRBJ1-2, with 7 positions matching TRBD1. Looked up from germline, CDR1 is MDHEN and CDR2 is SYDVKM. This CDR3 is built from 13 residues. CDR3 sequence: CASSYTHRDSSFF. The CDR3 DNA reads as TGTGCCAGCTCTTACACCCACCGGGACAGTTCCTTTTTC.

This chain joins TRBV28 and TRBJ1-6; perhaps TRBD1 as D (5 bases). Trimming removed 5 bases at V and 7 bases at J, with 9 bases between. The CDR3 spans 13 residues. Germline values: CDR1 MDHEN, CDR2 SYDVKM. CDR3 residues: CASSQGLNSPLHF. CDR3 DNA sequence: TGTGCCAGCAGTCAGGGCCTGAATTCACCCCTCCACTTT.

V usage is TRBV2 and J usage is TRBJ1-5, with D tentatively TRBD1 (6 bases). The CDR3 runs to 13 residues. The V end lost 8 bases, the J end lost 7 bases, and 15 bases lay between the germline ends. Germline CDR1 is SNHLY and CDR2 is FYNNEI. This CDR3 is CASDHRVWQPQHF. In DNA, the CDR3 is TGTGCCAGCGACCACAGGGTCTGGCAGCCCCAGCATTTT.

V usage is TRBV6-6 and J usage is TRBJ2-4, with TRBD2 matching 9 bases. J was trimmed by 9 bases and V by 7 bases; bases with no gene match: 7. The CDR3 is 13 amino acids. Germline V CDR1 and CDR2: MNHNY, SVGAGI (reference sequence). The CDR3 DNA sequence: TGTGCCAGCAACATAGCGGGGGTGGGCATTCAGTACTTC. Translating gives CASNIAGVGIQYF.

The gene calls are TRBV2 and TRBJ2-7, with D tentatively TRBD2 (6 bases). Germline loops: CDR1 SNHLY, CDR2 FYNNEI. Trimming took 7 bases from V and 4 from J, leaving 14 bases between them. The CDR3 runs to 13 residues. This chain's CDR3 is CASKEGYRYEQYF. In nucleotides, the CDR3 is TGTGCCAGCAAGGAGGGGTACCGTTACGAGCAGTACTTC.

This chain joins TRBV7-9 and TRBJ2-3; 11 bases map to TRBD2. This CDR3 is 16 amino acids long. V was pared by 4 bases and J by 0 bases, with 3 bases of the junction left unmatched. The germline CDR1 and CDR2 sequences are SEHNR and FQNEAQ (reference sequence). The CDR3 DNA reads TGTGCCAGCAGCTCCCCTAGCGGGGGGAGCACAGATACGCAGTATTTT. This encodes CASSSPSGGSTDTQYF.

This chain links TRBV30 with TRBJ1-3, with D hard to call. The V end lost 5 bases, the J end lost 4 bases, and 18 bases lay between the germline ends. This CDR3 has 15 residues. Looked up from germline, CDR1 is GTSNPN and CDR2 is SVGIG (reference sequence). CDR3 residues: CAWEMRRAEGNTIYF. The CDR3 DNA reads TGTGCCTGGGAAATGCGGAGGGCGGAGGGAAACACCATATATTTT.

The rearrangement links TRBV27 to TRBJ2-3; the match to TRBD2 covers 8 bases. The CDR3 extends over 14 amino acids. After removal of 3 bases from V and 3 bases from J, the junction contained 2 bases not matched to a gene. CDR1 and CDR2 (germline): MNHEY, SMNVEV (reference sequence). The CDR3 here is CASSLGLGTDTQYF. As DNA, the CDR3 is TGTGCCAGCAGTTTGGGACTAGGAACAGATACGCAGTATTTT.

This clone was detected only once. This chain links TRBV5-1 with TRBJ1-2; D gene ambiguous. CDR3 size: 14 residues. CDR1 and CDR2 from the germline V gene are SGHRS and YFSETQ. V shed 1 base and J shed 6 bases, with 13 bases lying between them. This chain's CDR3 is CASSLLGSGDGYTF. The CDR3 DNA is TGCGCCAGCAGCTTGTTGGGCTCCGGGGATGGCTACACCTTC.

This chain links TRBV6-5 with TRBJ2-3, with 8 bases that match TRBD2. V dropped 0 bases and J dropped 10; count of bases not matched to a gene: 9. This CDR3 is built from 15 residues. Germline V CDR1 and CDR2: MNHEY, SVGAGI. The CDR3 sequence is CASSYSRLASGSQYF. CDR3 DNA sequence: TGTGCCAGCAGTTACTCGAGACTAGCGTCGGGGTCGCAGTATTTT.